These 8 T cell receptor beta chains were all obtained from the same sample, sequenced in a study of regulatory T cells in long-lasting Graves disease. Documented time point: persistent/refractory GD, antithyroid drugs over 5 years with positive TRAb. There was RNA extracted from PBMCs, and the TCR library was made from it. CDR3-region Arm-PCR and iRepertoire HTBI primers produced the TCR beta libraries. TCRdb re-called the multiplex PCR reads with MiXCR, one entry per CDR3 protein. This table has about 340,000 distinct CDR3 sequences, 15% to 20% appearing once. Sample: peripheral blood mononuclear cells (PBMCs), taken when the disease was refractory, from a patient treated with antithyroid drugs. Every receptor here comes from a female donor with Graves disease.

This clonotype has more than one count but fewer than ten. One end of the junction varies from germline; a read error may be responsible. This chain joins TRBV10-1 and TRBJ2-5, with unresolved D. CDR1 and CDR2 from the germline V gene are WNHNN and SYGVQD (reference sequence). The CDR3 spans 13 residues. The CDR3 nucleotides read TGTGCCAGCAGTGAAGGCCCGGGAGAGACCCAGTACTTC. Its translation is CASSEGPGETQYF.

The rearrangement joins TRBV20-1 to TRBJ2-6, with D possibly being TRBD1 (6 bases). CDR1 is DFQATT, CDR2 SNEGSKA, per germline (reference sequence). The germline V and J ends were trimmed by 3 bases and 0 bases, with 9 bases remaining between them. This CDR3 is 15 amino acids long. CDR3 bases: TGCAGTGCTAGTGGGGGCGTCTCTGGGGCCAACGTCCTGACTTTC. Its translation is CSASGGVSGANVLTF.

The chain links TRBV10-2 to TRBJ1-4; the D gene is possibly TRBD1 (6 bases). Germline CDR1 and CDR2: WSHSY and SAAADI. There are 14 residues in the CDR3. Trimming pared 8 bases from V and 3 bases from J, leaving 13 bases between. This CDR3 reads CASLQTGPNEKLFF. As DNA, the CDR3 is TGCGCCAGCCTCCAGACAGGACCTAATGAAAAACTGTTTTTT.

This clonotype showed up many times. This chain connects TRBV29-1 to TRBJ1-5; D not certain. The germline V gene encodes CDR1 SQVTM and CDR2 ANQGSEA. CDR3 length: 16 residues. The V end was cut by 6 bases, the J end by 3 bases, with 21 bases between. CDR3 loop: CSVTRTNLLFNQPQHF. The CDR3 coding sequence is TGCAGCGTAACAAGGACCAACCTCCTCTTCAATCAGCCCCAGCATTTT.

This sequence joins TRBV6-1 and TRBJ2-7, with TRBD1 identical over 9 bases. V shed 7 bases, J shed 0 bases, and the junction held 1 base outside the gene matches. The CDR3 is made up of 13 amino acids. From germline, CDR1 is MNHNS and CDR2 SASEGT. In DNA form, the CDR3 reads TGTGCCAGCAAGGACAGGGGCTCCTACGAGCAGTACTTC. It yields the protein CASKDRGSYEQYF.

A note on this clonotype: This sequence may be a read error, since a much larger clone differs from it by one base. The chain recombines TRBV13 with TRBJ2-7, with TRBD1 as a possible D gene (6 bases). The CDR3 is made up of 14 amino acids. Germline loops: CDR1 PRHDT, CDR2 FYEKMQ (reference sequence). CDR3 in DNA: TGCGCCAGCACCTGGGACACCCTCTCCTACGAGCAGTACTTC. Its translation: CASTWDTLSYEQYF.

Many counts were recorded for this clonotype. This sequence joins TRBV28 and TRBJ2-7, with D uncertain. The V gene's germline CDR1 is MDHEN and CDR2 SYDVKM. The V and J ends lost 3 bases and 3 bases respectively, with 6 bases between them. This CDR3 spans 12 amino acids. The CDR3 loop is CASSFHVYEQYF. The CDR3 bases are TGTGCCAGCAGTTTCCATGTCTACGAGCAGTACTTC.

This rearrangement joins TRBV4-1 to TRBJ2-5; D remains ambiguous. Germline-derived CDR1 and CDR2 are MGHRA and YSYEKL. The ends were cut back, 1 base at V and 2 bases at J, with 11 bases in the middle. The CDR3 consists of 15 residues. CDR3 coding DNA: TGCGCCAGCAGCCAAGTGAGCTTGGCACAAGAGACCCAGTACTTC. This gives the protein CASSQVSLAQETQYF.